The clone carrying this T cell receptor (beta chain) was counted a few times. MiXCR, applied by TCRdb to the RT-PCR reads, yields one record per CDR3 protein. The sample has 550,000 to 750,000 distinct CDR3 sequences, 13% to 15% seen once; the top ten hold around 3.3%. The sequenced material came from memory CD4+ T cells from blood. The receptor's source is a female donor in good health, serving as a healthy control.

In nucleotides, the CDR3 is TGTGCCAGCAGCTTGTACCAGACAGATACGCAGTATTTT. Amino acid sequence: CASSLYQTDTQYF. This chain joins TRBV5-6 and TRBJ2-3; D is undetermined. The germline V gene encodes CDR1 SGHDT and CDR2 YYEEEE. The CDR3 is made up of 13 amino acids. V gave up 1 base and J gave up 3 bases, with 6 bases separating them.